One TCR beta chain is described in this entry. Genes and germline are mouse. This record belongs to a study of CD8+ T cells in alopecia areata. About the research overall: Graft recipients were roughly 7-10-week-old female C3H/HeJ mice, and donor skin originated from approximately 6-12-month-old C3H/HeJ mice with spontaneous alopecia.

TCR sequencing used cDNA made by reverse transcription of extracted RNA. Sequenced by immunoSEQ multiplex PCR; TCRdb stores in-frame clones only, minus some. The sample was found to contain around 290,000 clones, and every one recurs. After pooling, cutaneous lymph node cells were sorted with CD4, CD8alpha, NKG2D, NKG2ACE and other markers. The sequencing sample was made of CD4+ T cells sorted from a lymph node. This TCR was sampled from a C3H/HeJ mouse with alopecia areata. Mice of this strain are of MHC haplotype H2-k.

This chain's CDR3 is CASSTGGAYEQYF. Incomplete CDR3 DNA: TGTGCCAGCAGTACAGGGGGCGCCTAT. The chain links TRBV13-1 to TRBJ2-7, with 9 positions matching TRBD1. Read coverage stops 4 residues before the CDR3 terminus; the germline J gene supplies the remainder. The germline V gene has CDR1 NSHNY and CDR2 SYGAGN. The CDR3 is made up of 13 amino acids. V dropped 4 bases and J dropped 2; count of bases not matched to a gene: 1.